The rows below give T cell receptor beta chains drawn from one sample of a study of shared clonotypes between healthy human individuals. TCRdb keeps only in-frame clones here, not all; method: immunoSEQ multiplex PCR. The profile shows roughly 640,000 clones, about 74% of them singletons. Material for sequencing was memory CD4+ T cells sorted from blood. The source is a woman aged 30 to 39 in good health. Each CDR3 is given with its conserved first and last residue. Each record gives: J gene, clone size, CDR3 length, D gene, V gene, CDR3 DNA, CDR3 protein. The D gene is left open where the match is weak. Only some rows state a clone size, as once, few, many or a class for expanded clones.

TRBJ1-1,once,13,NA,TRBV29-1,TGCAGCGTTGTGGGGGAAATGAACACTGAAGCTTTCTTT,CSVVGEMNTEAFF
TRBJ1-5,few,12,NA,TRBV21-1,TGTAGCATGGTCAGAAACAATCAGCCCCAGCATTTT,CSMVRNNQPQHF
TRBJ2-7,NA,14,NA,TRBV5-1,TGCGCCAGCAGCTTGGTTGGGGACCCCTACGAGCAGTACTTC,CASSLVGDPYEQYF
TRBJ2-7,NA,13,NA,TRBV10-3,TGTGCCATCAGTATGGAGGGACCCTACGAGCAGTACTTC,CAISMEGPYEQYF
TRBJ2-1,NA,15,TRBD2,TRBV7-9,TGTGCCAGCAGTAGTAGCGGGAGGTTTGAAAATGAGCAGTTCTTC,CASSSSGRFENEQFF
TRBJ2-5,NA,15,TRBD1,TRBV7-9,TGTGCCAGCAGCTCTCCGGGACAGGGAATCGAGACCCAGTACTTC,CASSSPGQGIETQYF
TRBJ2-1,NA,13,NA,TRBV6-1,TGTGCCAGCAGTGATACGGACAATGCTGAGCAGTTCTTC,CASSDTDNAEQFF
TRBJ2-7,NA,17,TRBD2,TRBV5-6,TGTGCCAGCAGCTTTCGGACTAGCGGGCCAATTGCCTACGAGCAGTACTTC,CASSFRTSGPIAYEQYF
TRBJ2-2,NA,12,NA,TRBV27,TGTGCCAGCAGTCCACATACCGGGGAGCTGTTTTTT,CASSPHTGELFF
TRBJ2-1,NA,16,TRBD2,TRBV19,TGTGCCAGTAGTGTAGCGGGAGGGGATTTCTACAATGAGCAGTTCTTC,CASSVAGGDFYNEQFF
TRBJ2-5,NA,16,TRBD1,TRBV7-9,TGTGCCAGCAGGAAAAACATGGGACAGGGACAAGAGACCCAGTACTTC,CASRKNMGQGQETQYF
TRBJ2-1,NA,17,NA,TRBV19,TGTGCCAGTAGTACGATAAGGAAGAGTGGGGGTTACAATGAGCAGTTCTTC,CASSTIRKSGGYNEQFF
TRBJ1-1,few,12,NA,TRBV13,TGTGCCGGAGTTCAGGGCTCGGATTTAGCTTTCTTT,CAGVQGSDLAFF